This TCR beta chain was observed in a study of Graves' ophthalmopathy and Graves' hyperthyroidism. This clonotype was picked up many times. This CDR3 comprises 17 residues. Germline V gives CDR1 MNHEY, CDR2 SVGAGI. The ends lost 6 bases at V and 5 bases at J; junction bases unmatched: 17. The study amplified TCR beta CDR3 regions using RNA transcripts. HTBI primers served in a first-round RT-PCR, which a second-round multiplex PCR followed. TCRdb ran MiXCR on the multiplex PCR reads and lists one entry per CDR3 protein. The sample yields 300,000 to 400,000 distinct CDR3 sequences, 15% to 20% seen once.

Sequencing was done on a sample of peripheral blood. The rearrangement uses TRBV6-5 and TRBJ2-7, with 9 bases aligning to TRBD2. This TCR came from an adult woman with stable Graves' hyperthyroidism. CDR3 in amino acids: CASRGRDRLAERHEQYF. For the CDR3, the DNA is TGTGCCAGCAGAGGACGGGACCGACTAGCGGAGCGCCACGAGCAGTACTTC.